The 27 T cell receptor beta chains presented below share a single source sample, sequenced in a study of T cell repertoires in cytomegalovirus infection (dated by TCRdb to about 2019). These TCRs' antigens remain unknown. The sample's treatment or condition label, in plain terms: in vitro stimulation with specific CMV peptide epitopes to enrich CMV-specific T cells. Sequenced on an Illumina HiSeq 1500. TCRdb applied fastp at Q25 and MiXCR to the public reads, then kept only in-frame beta chains. Every entry covers one CDR3 protein and lists the most common genes and DNA from its rows. This sample lists about 570,000 distinct CDR3 sequences; around two fifths were detected once. About 48% of the sample lies in the top ten. The material sequenced was cultured PBMCs, taken from culture after CMV antigen stimulation. The source of these receptors is a human donor in good health (CMV status not recorded). Some clones in this sample may be carry-over from other donors' samples.

The chain uses TRBV7-2 and TRBJ2-7, with 7 bases lining up with TRBD1. Trimming cost V 4 bases and J 7 bases; bases outside gene matches: 4. This CDR3 has 12 residues. CDR1 is SGHTA, CDR2 FQGNSA, per germline. CDR3 bases: TGTGCCAGCAGCTCATCGGGACAGGAGCAGTACTTC. It is translated as CASSSSGQEQYF.

The rearrangement links TRBV6-1 to TRBJ1-1; D is unclear. The CDR3 extends over 13 amino acids. V was cut by 5 bases and J by 2 bases, with 9 bases left in between. Per germline, CDR1 MNHNS and CDR2 SASEGT. Written as DNA, the CDR3 is TGTGCCAGCAGTAGGGCAATTAACACTGAAGCTTTCTTT. Translated: CASSRAINTEAFF.

This clonotype was seen only a few times. Mismatch with germline at one junction end may stem from a read error. The chain couples TRBV6-1 to TRBJ1-5; perhaps TRBD1 as D (6 bases). CDR3 length: 14 amino acids. Germline CDR1 MNHNS, CDR2 SASEGT. The CDR3 DNA sequence: TGTGCCAGCAGCGAAGTAGGAGGGGGTAAGCCCCAGCATTTT. Its protein is CASSEVGGGKPQHF.

V gene TRBV4-3 combines with J gene TRBJ2-3; 7 bases fit TRBD2. Germline V gives CDR1 LGHNA, CDR2 YSLEER. The length of the CDR3 is 18 residues. After removal of 0 bases from V and 1 base from J, the junction contained 10 bases not matched to a gene. The CDR3 DNA sequence: TGCGCCAGCAGCCAAGAGCCCGGCAGGCTAGCGGGCACAGATACGCAGTATTTT. This translates into CASSQEPGRLAGTDTQYF.

This clonotype was observed a single time. V gene TRBV11-2 combines with J gene TRBJ2-2, with D unresolved. Germline CDR1 SGHAT, CDR2 FQNNGV. The V and J ends lost 8 bases and 3 bases respectively, with 10 bases between them. The CDR3 runs 13 residues. CDR3 in amino acids: CASASAYTGELFF. CDR3 DNA: TGTGCCAGCGCCAGTGCCTACACCGGGGAGCTGTTTTTT.

This clonotype came up many times. The genes are TRBV28 and TRBJ1-1; 7 bases align to TRBD1. The CDR3 consists of 13 residues. Unmatched junction bases numbered 4, after V lost 6 bases and J lost 3 bases. The germline V gene has CDR1 MDHEN and CDR2 SYDVKM. The DNA for the CDR3 is TGTGCCAGCAGCTTGGACAGGTACACTGAAGCTTTCTTT. Encoded protein: CASSLDRYTEAFF.

This clonotype came up a few times. J is TRBJ1-1 and V is TRBV7-2; D not certain. The CDR3 has 15 amino acids. V lost 0 bases and J lost 0, with 8 bases in between. Germline CDR1 SGHTA, CDR2 FQGNSA. The CDR3 DNA reads as TGTGCCAGCAGCTTAGCGGGCAGAATGAACACTGAAGCTTTCTTT. Translation: CASSLAGRMNTEAFF.

This chain links TRBV6-1 with TRBJ2-1; D gene ambiguous. The CDR3 spans 12 residues. The germline CDR1 and CDR2 sequences are MNHNS and SASEGT. Trimming took 7 bases from V and 5 from J, leaving 9 bases between them. The CDR3 loop is CASTFWDNEQFF. DNA for the CDR3: TGTGCCAGCACTTTCTGGGACAATGAGCAGTTCTTC.

The chain links TRBV7-2 to TRBJ2-5; no clear D. This CDR3 comprises 14 residues. The ends were cut back, 5 bases at V and 5 bases at J, with 15 bases in the middle. Germline V gene sequence: CDR1 SGHTA, CDR2 FQGNSA. The CDR3 DNA is TGTGCCAGCAGCCGCGGCCTGGTGGGGGAGACCCAGTACTTC. Its translation: CASSRGLVGETQYF.

The chain joins TRBV27 to TRBJ2-7, with D perhaps matching TRBD2 (5 bases). Germline V gene data show CDR1 as MNHEY and CDR2 as SMNVEV (reference sequence). The CDR3 is 14 residues long. V was shortened by 5 bases and J by 5 bases, with 16 bases between the two germline ends. The CDR3: CASSTRRRLNEQYF. The CDR3 DNA sequence: TGTGCCAGCAGTACCCGACGGAGGCTCAACGAGCAGTACTTC.

The genes are TRBV6-2 or TRBV6-3 and TRBJ2-6; perhaps TRBD1 as D (5 bases). The CDR3 extends over 15 amino acids. Trimming removed 5 bases at V and 5 bases at J, with 13 bases between. Per the germline V gene, CDR1 is MNHEY and CDR2 is SVGEGT. The CDR3 bases are TGTGCCAGCAGTAGGGGTGACCTCAGGGCCAACGTCCTGACTTTC. Its translation: CASSRGDLRANVLTF.

This clonotype has a handful of counts. The chain couples TRBV7-8 to TRBJ2-3; TRBD2 matches 7 bases. This CDR3 comprises 17 residues. With V trimmed by 5 bases and J by 3 bases, 14 bases remained unmatched. Germline V gene sequence: CDR1 SGHVS, CDR2 FQNEAQ. This CDR3 is CASSELRAGYGTDTQYF. The DNA for the CDR3 is TGTGCCAGCAGCGAGCTCCGAGCGGGATACGGGACAGATACGCAGTATTTT.

The chain uses TRBV4-1 and TRBJ2-7, with 13 bases aligning to TRBD2. CDR3 size: 17 residues. Germline V gene sequence: CDR1 MGHRA, CDR2 YSYEKL. V lost 3 bases to trimming and J lost 0 bases; unmatched junction nucleotides: 5. The chain's CDR3 is CASSQELAGGSSYEQYF. Written as DNA, the CDR3 is TGCGCCAGCAGCCAGGAACTAGCGGGGGGGAGCTCCTACGAGCAGTACTTC.

This clonotype came up many times. V is TRBV7-2 and J is TRBJ2-3; D could derive from TRBD1 or TRBD2 (5 bases each). Germline CDR1 and CDR2: SGHTA and FQGNSA. This CDR3 contains 14 residues. V was clipped by 3 bases and J by 4 bases, with 11 bases between them. CDR3 nucleotide sequence: TGTGCCAGCAGCTTGGGGACCCGAGCAGATACGCAGTATTTT. Its protein product is CASSLGTRADTQYF.

This clonotype occurred a few times. The chain joins TRBV6-5 to TRBJ2-5, with 9 bases fitting TRBD1. This CDR3 is built from 14 residues. CDR1 MNHEY and CDR2 SVGAGI come from the germline V gene. V dropped 6 bases and J dropped 5; count of bases not matched to a gene: 7. DNA of the CDR3: TGTGCCAGCAGCCGCCGGGACAGGGAGGAGACCCAGTACTTC. Protein product: CASSRRDREETQYF.

The chain carries TRBV10-3 and TRBJ2-3, with 8 bases aligning to TRBD2. There are 15 residues in the CDR3. V shed 4 bases and J 1 base; nucleotides not matched to a gene: 4. Germline V CDR1 and CDR2: ENHRY, SYGVKD. CDR3: CAISGGAGGTDTQYF. CDR3 nucleotides: TGTGCCATCAGTGGGGGAGCGGGGGGCACAGATACGCAGTATTTT.

The table lists this clonotype with a few counts. This CDR3 reads CASSFTGLAEAFF. The CDR3 region has the DNA TGTGCCAGCAGTTTCACAGGGTTGGCTGAAGCTTTCTTT. This chain uses TRBV12-3 or TRBV12-4 with TRBJ1-1; perhaps TRBD1 as D (6 bases). The CDR3 contains 13 residues. V was clipped by 3 bases and J by 6 bases, with 11 bases between them.

In DNA form, the CDR3 reads TGCGCCAGCAGCTTAGCGGAGGGGGCAGATACGCAGTATTTT. Its protein is CASSLAEGADTQYF. The chain employs TRBV5-1 and TRBJ2-3; D tentatively reads TRBD1 or TRBD2 (6 bases each). There are 14 residues in the CDR3. V lost 2 bases to trimming and J lost 4 bases, with 11 bases between them. Germline-derived CDR1 and CDR2 are SGHRS and YFSETQ.

This chain joins TRBV7-2 and TRBJ2-7, with a weak D call TRBD2 (5 bases). The V gene lost 5 bases and the J gene lost 2 bases, with 10 bases spanning the gap. The CDR3 is 13 amino acids. Per the germline V gene, CDR1 is SGHTA and CDR2 is FQGNSA. Here the CDR3 reads CASSKDWTYEQYF. Here the CDR3 DNA reads TGTGCCAGCAGCAAGGACTGGACCTACGAGCAGTACTTC.

This clonotype has at least ten counts. The chain employs TRBV7-2 and TRBJ1-5; D is undetermined. Per the germline V gene, CDR1 is SGHTA and CDR2 is FQGNSA. This CDR3 comprises 16 residues. Trimming pared 5 bases from V and 1 base from J, leaving 15 bases between. The CDR3: CASSPGPSGSNQPQHF. CDR3 sequence (DNA): TGTGCCAGCAGCCCCGGGCCTTCTGGGAGCAATCAGCCCCAGCATTTT.

This clonotype was recorded a few times. V and J are TRBV19 and TRBJ1-5; tentative D call: TRBD1 (5 bases). The germline V gene has CDR1 LNHDA and CDR2 SQIVND (reference sequence). V lost 3 bases, J lost 4 bases, and 13 bases lay in between. This CDR3 is built from 15 residues. The CDR3 DNA reads as TGTGCCAGTAGTATCCGGGGCCTTGTTAATCAGCCCCAGCATTTT. Translation gives CASSIRGLVNQPQHF. Full variable domain (outside the CDR3, taken from reference TRBV19 and TRBJ1-5): DGGITQSPKYLFRKEGQNVTLSCEQNLNHDAMYWYRQDPGQGLRLIYYSQIVNDFQKGDIAEGYSVSREKKESFPLTVTSAQKNPTAFYLCASSIRGLVNQPQHFGDGTRLSIL.

The chain recombines TRBV7-2 with TRBJ1-4; 8 nucleotides agree with TRBD1. CDR3 length: 16 residues. Germline V gene lookup returns CDR1 SGHTA and CDR2 FQGNSA. V dropped 3 bases and J dropped 2; count of bases not matched to a gene: 5. The CDR3 DNA follows: TGTGCCAGCAGCTTCGACAGGGGAATCACTAATGAAAAACTGTTTTTT. This translates into CASSFDRGITNEKLFF. Full variable domain (rest looked up from reference TRBV7-2 and TRBJ1-4): GAGVSQSPSNKVTEKGKDVELRCDPISGHTALYWYRQSLGQGLEFLIYFQGNSAPDKSGLPSDRFSAERTGGSVSTLTIQRTQQEDSAVYLCASSFDRGITNEKLFFGSGTQLSVL.

The chain couples TRBV10-3 to TRBJ2-5, with TRBD2 identical over 15 bases. The CDR3 contains 18 residues. Germline CDR1 is ENHRY and CDR2 is SYGVKD. Trimming at V came to 10 bases and at J to 5 bases, leaving 17 bases not matched to a gene. CDR3 protein: CATRRRTSGRAWGETQYF. The DNA of the CDR3 is TGTGCCACCCGAAGGAGGACTAGCGGGAGGGCTTGGGGGGAGACCCAGTACTTC.

V is TRBV7-3 and J is TRBJ2-3, with 9 bases identical to TRBD2. V gave up 4 bases and J gave up 6 bases; unmatched junction bases: 8. Germline CDR1 SGHTA, CDR2 FQGTGA. The length of the CDR3 is 15 residues. The CDR3 protein is CASSWVSGSGDTQYF. CDR3 nucleotides: TGTGCCAGCAGCTGGGTTAGCGGGAGTGGTGATACGCAGTATTTT. The full variable domain, in which reference TRBV7-3 and TRBJ2-3 provide the parts outside the CDR3, is GAGVSQTPSNKVTEKGKYVELRCDPISGHTALYWYRQSLGQGPEFLIYFQGTGAADDSGLPNDRFFAVRPEGSVSTLKIQRTERGDSAVYLCASSWVSGSGDTQYFGPGTRLTVL.

The chain joins TRBV27 to TRBJ2-3; the D is unclear. The length of the CDR3 is 15 residues. Germline V gives CDR1 MNHEY, CDR2 SMNVEV (reference sequence). V was cut by 5 bases and J by 6 bases, with 18 bases left in between. The CDR3 sequence is CASSPERVVLDTQYF. The CDR3 nucleotides read TGTGCCAGCAGTCCCGAAAGGGTGGTTTTGGATACGCAGTATTTT.

The rearrangement joins TRBV28 to TRBJ2-1; 7 bases line up with TRBD2. The CDR3 is 14 residues long. Trimming took 7 bases from V and 0 from J; bases not matched to a gene: 3. Germline CDR1 MDHEN, CDR2 SYDVKM. The DNA of the CDR3 is TGTGCCAGCACCGGCGGGGGCTCCTACAATGAGCAGTTCTTC. Its protein is CASTGGGSYNEQFF.

The chain joins TRBV6-5 to TRBJ2-3; D call uncertain. The ends were cut back, 7 bases at V and 6 bases at J, with 8 bases in the middle. This CDR3 is built from 11 residues. Germline CDR1 MNHEY, CDR2 SVGAGI. The chain's CDR3 is CASKTADTQYF. In DNA form, the CDR3 reads TGTGCCAGCAAAACAGCCGATACGCAGTATTTT.